The 17 T cell receptor beta chains listed next were all sequenced from one sample in a study of shared clonotypes between healthy human individuals. Only in-frame clones appear in the TCRdb table, and some are missing; sequencing was by immunoSEQ multiplex PCR. The sample records 2,500,000 or so clones, over 85% being singletons. The sequencing sample was made of naive CD4+ T cells from PBMCs. Specified subset: CD45RA+ positively selected. The receptors were gathered from a man between 18 and 35 years old in good health. Some clones in this sample may be carry-over from other donors' samples.

The rearrangement joins TRBV10-3 to TRBJ2-3; D assignment may be TRBD1 or TRBD2 (5 bases each). The CDR3 runs 15 residues. V lost 7 bases, J lost 4 bases, and 18 bases lay in between. From germline, CDR1 is ENHRY and CDR2 SYGVKD. In DNA form, the CDR3 reads TGTGCCATCACCCGCACTAGGGGTGACTCAGATACGCAGTATTTT. This encodes CAITRTRGDSDTQYF.

In the case of this clone: This same CDR3 is encoded by further DNA sequences in the sample. The chain joins TRBV9 to TRBJ2-3; 7 bases agree with TRBD1. V trimming: 3 bases; J trimming: 3 bases; junction bases outside the gene matches: 7. CDR1 and CDR2 (germline): SGDLS, YYNGEE. The CDR3 has 15 amino acids. This CDR3 is CASSARTGSTDTQYF. In nucleotides, the CDR3 is TGTGCCAGCAGCGCTAGGACAGGTTCGACAGATACGCAGTATTTT. The full variable domain, with the rest looked up from reference TRBV9 and TRBJ2-3, is DSGVTQTPKHLITATGQRVTLRCSPRSGDLSVYWYQQSLDQGLQFLIQYYNGEERAKGNILERFSAQQFPDLHSELNLSSLELGDSALYFCASSARTGSTDTQYFGPGTRLTVL.

This chain connects TRBV28 to TRBJ2-7, with D tentatively TRBD2 (6 bases). V was clipped by 5 bases and J by 6 bases, with 20 bases between them. This CDR3 comprises 15 residues. Germline V CDR1 and CDR2: MDHEN, SYDVKM. This CDR3 reads CASSAFGTWGVEQYF. The DNA for the CDR3 is TGTGCCAGCAGTGCCTTCGGGACTTGGGGAGTCGAGCAGTACTTC.

This chain connects TRBV29-1 to TRBJ2-7; the D gene is possibly TRBD2 (5 bases). Germline CDR1 is SQVTM and CDR2 is ANQGSEA. CDR3 length: 12 amino acids. Deletions cut 8 bases from V and 4 bases from J, with 15 bases between. This chain's CDR3 is CSIAREPYEQYF. The CDR3 region has the DNA TGCAGCATAGCGAGGGAGCCGTACGAGCAGTACTTC.

The rearrangement links TRBV7-2 to TRBJ2-7; a weak D match, TRBD2 (6 bases). Germline V CDR1 and CDR2: SGHTA, FQGNSA. The CDR3 sequence is 15 residues long. V was trimmed by 2 bases and J by 3 bases, leaving 14 bases between them. The CDR3 nucleotides read TGTGCCAGCAGCTTAAGTCCCTTAGCGGTCTACGAGCAGTACTTC. The encoded protein is CASSLSPLAVYEQYF.

This chain joins TRBV5-1 and TRBJ2-3; 14 nucleotides match TRBD2. The CDR3 is 16 residues long. V gave up 4 bases and J gave up 5 bases; unmatched junction bases: 6. Germline V gene data show CDR1 as SGHRS and CDR2 as YFSETQ. The CDR3 reads CASSAGLAGAVDTQYF. The CDR3 DNA follows: TGCGCCAGCAGCGCGGGACTAGCGGGAGCTGTAGATACGCAGTATTTT.

The rearrangement links TRBV7-2 to TRBJ1-1, with TRBD1 matching 8 bases. The CDR3 length is 12 residues. Germline CDR1 reads SGHTA; CDR2 reads FQGNSA. The V gene end was trimmed by 6 bases and the J gene end by 7 bases; junction bases not matched to a gene: 4. In DNA form, the CDR3 reads TGTGCCAGCAGTCGGACAGGGATTGAAGCTTTCTTT. It is translated as CASSRTGIEAFF.

This rearrangement joins TRBV4-2 to TRBJ2-1; 8 nucleotides agree with TRBD2. The CDR3 loop spans 18 amino acids. The ends lost 3 bases at V and 7 bases at J; junction bases unmatched: 17. The germline gives CDR1 LGHNA, CDR2 YNFKEQ. The CDR3 here is CASSQGYQGLGSLNEQFF. CDR3 nucleotide sequence: TGTGCCAGCAGCCAGGGATACCAGGGACTAGGGAGTTTAAATGAGCAGTTCTTC.

This chain uses TRBV10-3 with TRBJ2-7; 7 nucleotides line up with TRBD1. The V gene's germline CDR1 is ENHRY and CDR2 SYGVKD. This CDR3 comprises 16 residues. V gave up 0 bases and J gave up 3 bases; unmatched junction bases: 8. The CDR3 DNA reads as TGTGCCATCAGTGAGTCTGGGACAGTAGACGACTACGAGCAGTACTTC. Amino acids: CAISESGTVDDYEQYF.

This rearrangement joins TRBV7-9 to TRBJ2-2, with 9 bases matching TRBD1. CDR1 is SEHNR and CDR2 is FQNEAQ in the germline V gene (reference sequence). The CDR3 has 16 amino acids. Germline trimming cut 5 bases from V and 3 bases from J; bases unmatched to any gene: 7. Written as DNA, the CDR3 is TGTGCCAGCAGCATATACCGGGACAGGGACACCGGGGAGCTGTTTTTT. Its translation is CASSIYRDRDTGELFF. Filled out from reference TRBV7-9 and TRBJ2-2, the complete variable domain reads DTGVSQNPRHKITKRGQNVTFRCDPISEHNRLYWYRQTLGQGPEFLTYFQNEAQLEKSRLLSDRFSAERPKGSFSTLEIQRTEQGDSAMYLCASSIYRDRDTGELFFGEGSRLTVL.

This chain connects TRBV5-1 to TRBJ2-5, with a tentative D call TRBD1 (5 bases). Trimming took off 4 bases at V and 1 base at J, with 11 bases between the two ends. CDR3 length: 14 residues. Germline CDR1 reads SGHRS; CDR2 reads YFSETQ. The CDR3 spells CASSGGARQETQYF. In DNA, the CDR3 is TGCGCCAGCAGCGGTGGGGCTCGCCAAGAGACCCAGTACTTC. Drawing the rest from reference TRBV5-1 and TRBJ2-5, the complete variable domain is KAGVTQTPRYLIKTRGQQVTLSCSPISGHRSVSWYQQTPGQGLQFLFEYFSETQRNKGNFPGRFSGRQFSNSRSEMNVSTLELGDSALYLCASSGGARQETQYFGPGTRLLVL.

Worth noting for this clone: The same CDR3 also results from other DNA sequences found in this sample. The rearrangement joins TRBV5-1 to TRBJ1-1; D perhaps matches TRBD1 (6 bases). CDR3 length: 12 amino acids. Germline-derived CDR1 and CDR2 are SGHRS and YFSETQ. With 0 bases removed from V and 11 bases from J, the gap between germline ends came to 11 bases. CDR3 nucleotide sequence: TGCGCCAGCAGCTTGGAGGGGGTTCCGGCTTTCTTT. This translates into CASSLEGVPAFF.

This chain uses TRBV2 with TRBJ2-3; D possibly matches TRBD1 or TRBD2 (5 bases each). Germline V gene data show CDR1 as SNHLY and CDR2 as FYNNEI. The CDR3 is made up of 13 amino acids. Trimming left V 6 bases short and J 8 bases short, with 15 bases between. The CDR3 sequence: CASRSDAGATQYF. CDR3 DNA sequence: TGTGCCAGCAGGTCCGACGCCGGGGCTACGCAGTATTTT.

The chain links TRBV4-3 to TRBJ2-3; D ambiguous. CDR3 length: 16 residues. Germline CDR1 and CDR2: LGHNA and YSLEER. Trimming took 1 base from V and 1 from J, leaving 12 bases between them. CDR3: CASSQVYAARTDTQYF. In DNA form, the CDR3 reads TGCGCCAGCAGCCAAGTGTATGCGGCCCGCACAGATACGCAGTATTTT.

The rearrangement joins TRBV5-1 to TRBJ2-1, with 10 bases fitting TRBD2. V lost 0 bases to trimming and J lost 9 bases; unmatched junction nucleotides: 3. This CDR3 has 14 residues. Germline values: CDR1 SGHRS, CDR2 YFSETQ. The CDR3 sequence is CASSLVSGRIEQFF. The CDR3 DNA follows: TGCGCCAGCAGCTTGGTTAGCGGGAGGATTGAGCAGTTCTTC. The full variable domain, rest sourced from reference TRBV5-1 and TRBJ2-1, is KAGVTQTPRYLIKTRGQQVTLSCSPISGHRSVSWYQQTPGQGLQFLFEYFSETQRNKGNFPGRFSGRQFSNSRSEMNVSTLELGDSALYLCASSLVSGRIEQFFGPGTRLTVL.

The rearrangement links TRBV6-5 to TRBJ2-2, with D uncertain. The CDR3 is 15 residues long. CDR1 is MNHEY and CDR2 is SVGAGI in the germline V gene. The V end lost 2 bases, the J end lost 5 bases, and 12 bases lay between the germline ends. The CDR3 protein is CASSYTVGGTGELFF. CDR3 sequence (DNA): TGTGCCAGCAGTTACACAGTCGGCGGAACCGGGGAGCTGTTTTTT.

Turning to this clone: The same CDR3 is also encoded by other DNA sequences in this sample. The chain couples TRBV28 to TRBJ1-4, with a weak D call TRBD1 (5 bases). The CDR3 has 16 amino acids. Trimming cost V 3 bases and J 0 bases, with 11 bases left between them. Germline CDR1 MDHEN, CDR2 SYDVKM. CDR3 DNA: TGTGCCAGCAGTTTTCAGGGCGCGGCAACTAATGAAAAACTGTTTTTT. Translation gives CASSFQGAATNEKLFF.